The present entry profiles one T cell receptor beta chain with its context. A much bigger clone sits one base away, suggesting this may be a read error. The CDR3 spans 13 residues. The germline gives CDR1 LNHDA, CDR2 SQIVND (reference sequence). TCR beta VDJ combinations and CDR3 sequences were profiled from genomic DNA. TCRdb reprocessed the reads via MiXCR and lists one record per CDR3 protein. This table holds 90,000 to 130,000 distinct CDR3 sequences, roughly 51% found once. This sample was included in a study of CD8+CD57+ T cells in acquired aplastic anemia. The chain is built from TRBV19 and TRBJ1-1, with D perhaps TRBD1 (6 bases). This TCR was recovered from a human donor in good health, serving as a control. Sequenced input: sorted CD4+, CD8+, or CD8+CD57+ T cells (not recorded which) from PBMCs. The CDR3 DNA reads as TGTGCCAGTAGTATTAAGGGGGATTTTGAAGCTTCCTTT. Translating gives CASSIKGDFEASF.